This TCR beta chain was captured by sequencing in a study of T cell responses to AZD1222 COVID-19 vaccine. General study findings and limits: Donors, mostly white British, included more females; clonal diversity was possibly underestimated. Repertoire sampling happened only post peak T cell response.

Germline V gene lookup returns CDR1 LNHDA and CDR2 SQIVND (reference sequence). The CDR3 runs 15 residues. Trimming cost V 7 bases and J 2 bases, with 12 bases left between them. Concerning this clone itself: Its specificity is not known.

Generated by immunoSEQ multiplex PCR, the TCRdb table keeps only in-frame clones and is missing some. Among nearly 110,000 clones, roughly 87% were seen once, and the ten largest hold 4.8%. The starting material was peripheral blood, obtained 28 days after the second AZD1222 dose. The TCR originated in an adult who received the AZD1222 COVID-19 vaccine. V gene TRBV19 combines with J gene TRBJ2-6, with D tentatively TRBD1 (6 bases). This CDR3 reads CASIRQGTGANVLTF. The CDR3 DNA sequence: TGTGCCAGTATCCGGCAGGGGACTGGGGCCAACGTCCTGACTTTC.